The 16 T cell receptor beta chains below all came from one sample that was sequenced in a study of blood T cell repertoires in COVID-19. Clones were sequenced by immunoSEQ multiplex PCR, and TCRdb holds only the in-frame ones, with some missing. The sample has some 270,000 clones, about nine tenths seen once. The sequenced material came from PBMCs or T cells enriched from blood (not recorded which). Source of these receptors: a woman between 40 and 55 years old who had recovered from COVID-19.

The J gene is TRBJ1-2, the V gene TRBV28; tentative D call: TRBD1 (5 bases). V lost 2 bases and J 7 bases, leaving 11 bases between the germline ends. This CDR3 region has 13 residues. Germline V gene lookup returns CDR1 MDHEN and CDR2 SYDVKM. The CDR3 nucleotides are TGTGCCAGCAGTTTAATCAGGGAGGGTGGCTACACCTTC. Residues: CASSLIREGGYTF.

The chain uses TRBV30 and TRBJ2-1; 12 bases map to TRBD2. J gave up 7 bases and V 2 bases, and 9 bases lay outside the gene matches. Germline V gene sequence: CDR1 GTSNPN, CDR2 SVGIG (reference sequence). The CDR3 has 16 residues. The CDR3 region is CAWSMASGRARNEQFF. DNA of the CDR3: TGTGCCTGGAGTATGGCTAGCGGGAGGGCCAGGAATGAGCAGTTCTTC.

In this sample, this clone turned up once. The chain recombines TRBV3-1 (or the pseudogene TRBV3-2) with TRBJ1-4; D is perhaps TRBD1 (6 bases). V was shortened by 5 bases and J by 9 bases, with 13 bases between the two germline ends. The CDR3 runs to 13 residues. The germline V gene has CDR1 LGHDT and CDR2 YNNKEL (reference sequence). CDR3 loop: CASSVQGGQKLFF. DNA of the CDR3: TGTGCCAGCAGCGTCCAAGGGGGACAAAAACTGTTTTTT.

The chain combines TRBV9 with TRBJ2-1; tentative D call: TRBD2 (6 bases). There are 16 residues in the CDR3. Between the trimmed V and J ends, which lost 0 bases and 12 bases, there was a span of 22 bases. The germline V gene has CDR1 SGDLS and CDR2 YYNGEE. CDR3 nucleotides: TGTGCCAGCAGCGTAGGAATCGGGAGTGGTGGGCCGGGGCAGTTCTTC. Translation gives CASSVGIGSGGPGQFF.

V gene TRBV13 combines with J gene TRBJ1-2, with 7 bases fitting TRBD1. The junction had 13 bases not matched to a gene; V was cut back by 5 bases and J by 1 base. The CDR3 has 17 amino acids. CDR1 PRHDT and CDR2 FYEKMQ come from the germline V gene (reference sequence). CDR3 protein: CASSLWDRLPLNYGYTF. The CDR3 DNA follows: TGTGCCAGCAGCCTGTGGGACAGACTCCCACTTAACTATGGCTACACCTTC.

The J gene is TRBJ1-4, the V gene TRBV15; 8 bases fit TRBD1. This CDR3 has 14 residues. With V trimmed by 5 bases and J by 1 base, 0 bases remained unmatched. The germline CDR1 and CDR2 sequences are LNHNV and YYDKDF (reference sequence). CDR3 nucleotides: TGTGCCACCAGCGACAGGGGAACTAATGAAAAACTGTTTTTT. Its protein product is CATSDRGTNEKLFF.

This clone showed up many times. The genes are TRBV27 and TRBJ1-6, with 7 bases matching TRBD1. The CDR3 has 16 residues. V lost 5 bases to trimming and J lost 6 bases; unmatched junction nucleotides: 10. Looked up from germline, CDR1 is MNHEY and CDR2 is SMNVEV (reference sequence). CDR3 protein: CASSPSQGQRNSPLHF. For the CDR3, the DNA is TGTGCCAGCAGTCCCTCGCAGGGACAGCGTAATTCACCCCTCCACTTT.

The V and J genes are TRBV7-9 and TRBJ1-4; no clear D gene. Germline lookup yields CDR1 SEHNR and CDR2 FQNEAQ (reference sequence). The length of the CDR3 is 12 residues. The V end was cut by 0 bases, the J end by 8 bases, with 4 bases between. The DNA of the CDR3 is TGTGCCAGCAGCTTAGCGAGGGAAAAACTGTTTTTT. Its protein is CASSLAREKLFF.

DNA for the CDR3: TGTGCCAGCAGCTTAGGAGCTAGCGGCCACAATGAGCAGTTCTTC. Its protein product is CASSLGASGHNEQFF. The chain joins TRBV11-3 to TRBJ2-1; 7 nucleotides align to TRBD2. The V segment lost 1 base and the J segment 5 bases; nucleotides outside the gene matches: 5. Germline assignment: CDR1 SGHNT and CDR2 YENEEA. The CDR3 consists of 15 residues.

The chain joins TRBV7-3 to TRBJ2-3; 8 bases are a match to TRBD1. The V segment lost 6 bases and the J segment 4 bases; nucleotides outside the gene matches: 9. Germline V gene sequence: CDR1 SGHTA, CDR2 FQGTGA. This CDR3 comprises 15 residues. For the CDR3, the DNA is TGTGCCAGCAGGCATTCGGGGACAGGTGCAGATACGCAGTATTTT. Amino acids: CASRHSGTGADTQYF.

This sequence joins TRBV2 and TRBJ1-2; 7 positions agree with TRBD1. The germline V gene has CDR1 SNHLY and CDR2 FYNNEI. J gave up 7 bases and V 0 bases, and 11 bases lay outside the gene matches. The CDR3 sequence is 16 residues long. DNA for the CDR3: TGTGCCAGCAGTGAAGCGCGAAACAGGGGTGGAAGTGGCTACACCTTC. It encodes CASSEARNRGGSGYTF.

The chain employs TRBV7-3 and TRBJ2-1; no firm D call. The ends were cut back, 0 bases at V and 0 bases at J, with 6 bases in the middle. The germline CDR1 and CDR2 sequences are SGHTA and FQGTGA. This CDR3 is 15 amino acids long. The CDR3, as DNA: TGTGCCAGCAGCTTAACTGGCGGCTCCTACAATGAGCAGTTCTTC. Amino acid sequence: CASSLTGGSYNEQFF.

The DNA of the CDR3 is TGTGCCAGTAGTATCCAAACAGAGTACAATCAGCCCCAGCATTTT. Translation: CASSIQTEYNQPQHF. The chain joins TRBV19 to TRBJ1-5, with D uncertain. The germline V and J ends were trimmed by 3 bases and 3 bases, with 12 bases remaining between them. The germline CDR1 and CDR2 sequences are LNHDA and SQIVND (reference sequence). The CDR3 has 15 residues.

The rearrangement uses TRBV15 and TRBJ1-1, with unresolved D. V was clipped by 1 base and J by 3 bases, with 6 bases between them. This CDR3 is built from 13 residues. Germline CDR1 LNHNV, CDR2 YYDKDF (reference sequence). The CDR3 spells CATSRGGDTEAFF. The DNA of the CDR3 is TGTGCCACCAGCAGAGGCGGGGACACTGAAGCTTTCTTT.

The V call is TRBV5-1, the J call TRBJ1-5; possibly TRBD1 for D (5 bases). This CDR3 region has 14 residues. V dropped 4 bases and J dropped 4 bases, with 12 bases sitting between them. Germline V lookup: CDR1 SGHRS, CDR2 YFSETQ. The CDR3 here is CASSLEGPNQPQHF. Here the CDR3 DNA reads TGCGCCAGCAGCCTGGAGGGGCCTAATCAGCCCCAGCATTTT.

The V call is TRBV11-1, the J call TRBJ2-7; D perhaps matches TRBD2 (7 bases). This CDR3 comprises 15 residues. Looked up from germline, CDR1 is SGHAT and CDR2 is FQDESV (reference sequence). With 8 bases removed from V and 2 bases from J, the gap between germline ends came to 19 bases. The CDR3 DNA sequence: TGTGCCAGCTCCCCTCAAAGGGGGGGAACCTACGAGCAGTACTTC. Its translation: CASSPQRGGTYEQYF.